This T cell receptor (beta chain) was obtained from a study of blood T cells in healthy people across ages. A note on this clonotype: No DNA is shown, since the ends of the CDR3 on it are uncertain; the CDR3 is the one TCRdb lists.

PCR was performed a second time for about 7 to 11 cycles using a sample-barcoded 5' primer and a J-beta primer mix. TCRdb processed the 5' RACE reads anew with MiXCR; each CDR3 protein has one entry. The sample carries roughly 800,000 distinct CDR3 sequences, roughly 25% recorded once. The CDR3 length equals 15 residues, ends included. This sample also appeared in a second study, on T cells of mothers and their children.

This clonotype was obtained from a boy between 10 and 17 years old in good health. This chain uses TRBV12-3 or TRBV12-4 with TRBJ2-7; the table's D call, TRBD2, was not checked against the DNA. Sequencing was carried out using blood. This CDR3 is CASSLEDEVAGGAHF.